These T cell receptor beta chains were read from a single sample in a study of cytomegalovirus exposure and HLA in healthy donors. TCRdb's copy holds only in-frame clones and misses some; the assay was immunoSEQ multiplex PCR. The sample lists 130,000 or so clones, around 85% occurring once. The sequenced material came from PBMCs. The receptors originated from a woman aged 25 to 45 in good health and CMV-seropositive. The CDR3 runs from the conserved cysteine through the conserved F or W. D genes are given only for firm matches. The size of a clone is reported for some rows only, either as once, few or many, or as a class for expanded clones.

J gene,clone size,D gene,V gene,CDR3 DNA,CDR3 protein
TRBJ2-1,-,-,TRBV5-1,TGCGCCAGCAGCTCGAGCTCCTACAATGAGCAGTTCTTC,CASSSSSYNEQFF
TRBJ2-1,-,TRBD2,TRBV7-3,TGTGCCAGCAGCTTGATTAGCGGGAGCTACAATGAGCAGTTCTTC,CASSLISGSYNEQFF
TRBJ2-7,-,TRBD2,TRBV28,TGTGCCATCCGAGGGAGCGGGAGCTACGAGCAGTACTTC,CAIRGSGSYEQYF
TRBJ1-2,-,-,TRBV7-9,TGTGCCAGCAGCTTAGCGGGGGCCTCGGGGAATGGCTACACCTTC,CASSLAGASGNGYTF
TRBJ2-1,-,-,TRBV5-1,TGCGCCAGCAGCCCCTCCCCAAGCGGAAATACCAATGAGCAGTTCTTC,CASSPSPSGNTNEQFF
TRBJ2-5,-,TRBD2,TRBV18,TGTGCCAGCTCACCTGGCCTAGCGGGACAAGAGACCCAGTACTTC,CASSPGLAGQETQYF
TRBJ2-3,-,-,TRBV4-1,TGCGCCAGCAGCCCCGAGCTTGATACGCAGTATTTT,CASSPELDTQYF
TRBJ1-4,-,-,TRBV30,TGTGCCTGGAGTCCGGGACACAGTAATGAAAAACTGTTTTTT,CAWSPGHSNEKLFF
TRBJ2-3,-,-,TRBV7-9,TGTGCCAGCAGCTTAGCCCGGGACATTAGCACAGATACGCAGTATTTT,CASSLARDISTDTQYF
TRBJ2-6,-,-,TRBV15,TGTGCCACCACAGGGTCTCTGGCCTCTGGGGCCAACGTCCTGACTTTC,CATTGSLASGANVLTF
TRBJ2-1,-,-,TRBV29-1,TGCAGCGGGGGGCTTAGTGAGCAGTTCTTC,CSGGLSEQFF
TRBJ2-7,-,-,TRBV29-1,TGCAGCGTTGGGCACTACGAGCAGTACTTC,CSVGHYEQYF
TRBJ1-2,-,TRBD1,TRBV6-1,TGTGCCAGCAGGGACAGGGGGAAAGGAAACTATGGCTACACCTTC,CASRDRGKGNYGYTF
TRBJ1-1,once,TRBD1,TRBV10-2,TGCGCCAGCACCTTTACAGGGGCGGGCACTGAAGCTTTCTTT,CASTFTGAGTEAFF
TRBJ1-2,-,-,TRBV28,TGTGCCAGCAGTCCCGAGAACTATGGCTACACCTTC,CASSPENYGYTF